The next 8 T cell receptor beta chains were all read from a single sample in a study of radiation and T cells in renal cell carcinoma. Time point in this sample: baseline pretreatment blood. Treatment noted: 15 Gy SBRT to primary tumor, nephrectomy 4 weeks later. The repertoire was sequenced with immunoSEQ multiplex PCR; TCRdb's copy has only in-frame clones and lacks some. The sample includes 130,000 or so clones, around four fifths of them seen just once. The sequencing used blood, collected from a patient whose treatment included radiotherapy and nephrectomy. All receptors derive from a woman in her fifties or sixties with renal cell carcinoma.

The V call is TRBV15, the J call TRBJ1-5, with D unclear. The CDR3 has 15 residues. Trimming took off 0 bases at V and 0 bases at J, with 6 bases between the two ends. Germline CDR1 reads LNHNV; CDR2 reads YYDKDF (reference sequence). CDR3 region: CATSRDRTSNQPQHF. DNA of the CDR3: TGTGCCACCAGCAGAGACAGAACTAGCAATCAGCCCCAGCATTTT.

This clone was recorded once. The chain couples TRBV29-1 to TRBJ2-7; 7 positions agree with TRBD1. The CDR3 covers 12 residues. Per germline, CDR1 SQVTM and CDR2 ANQGSEA. Germline trimming cut 7 bases from V and 2 bases from J; bases unmatched to any gene: 5. This CDR3 reads CSGRTGAYEQYF. In DNA form, the CDR3 reads TGCAGCGGGAGAACAGGGGCCTACGAGCAGTACTTC.

This clone was recorded a few times. This sequence joins TRBV7-9 and TRBJ1-1; TRBD1 matches 9 bases. V lost 4 bases and J lost 4; bases outside the gene matches: 1. Germline lookup yields CDR1 SEHNR and CDR2 FQNEAQ (reference sequence). The length of the CDR3 is 13 residues. The CDR3, as DNA: TGTGCCAGCAGCTCGGGACAGGGCACTGAAGCTTTCTTT. As protein: CASSSGQGTEAFF.

V and J are TRBV9 and TRBJ1-1, with D perhaps TRBD1 (5 bases). V lost 4 bases and J 4 bases, leaving 11 bases between the germline ends. The CDR3 totals 13 residues. CDR1 and CDR2 from the germline V gene are SGDLS and YYNGEE. The CDR3 nucleotides read TGTGCCAGCAGCCTTACAGGTATCACTGAAGCTTTCTTT. Protein product: CASSLTGITEAFF.

The genes are TRBV28 and TRBJ1-1; 7 bases map to TRBD1. Per the germline V gene, CDR1 is MDHEN and CDR2 is SYDVKM. The CDR3 spans 12 residues. With V trimmed by 6 bases and J by 8 bases, 6 bases remained unmatched. CDR3 loop: CASRIDRDEAFF. CDR3 DNA: TGTGCCAGCAGAATCGACAGGGACGAAGCTTTCTTT.

This clone was counted once. V usage is TRBV7-3 and J usage is TRBJ2-2; 7 bases map to TRBD1. CDR1 is SGHTA, CDR2 FQGTGA, per germline. J lost 3 bases, V lost 5 bases, and 12 bases had no gene match. The CDR3 loop spans 17 amino acids. CDR3 residues: CASSLIGTVSHTGELFF. For the CDR3, the DNA is TGTGCCAGCAGCCTGATCGGGACAGTCTCCCACACCGGGGAGCTGTTTTTT.

The V call is TRBV7-3, the J call TRBJ2-2; D unclear. This CDR3 is 13 amino acids long. Germline V gives CDR1 SGHTA, CDR2 FQGTGA. The V end was cut by 4 bases, the J end by 5 bases, with 8 bases between. The CDR3 coding sequence is TGTGCCAGCAGCTCGACTCCTACCGGGGAGCTGTTTTTT. Its protein product is CASSSTPTGELFF.

This clone was seen more than once but under ten times. The chain links TRBV5-1 to TRBJ2-1; 7 positions match TRBD2. V lost 2 bases, J lost 7 bases, and 0 bases stayed unmatched. This CDR3 region has 12 residues. The V gene's germline CDR1 is SGHRS and CDR2 YFSETQ. This CDR3 reads CASSLAGNEQFF. CDR3 nucleotide sequence: TGCGCCAGCAGCTTAGCGGGGAATGAGCAGTTCTTC.